The source of this TCR beta chain is a study of shared clonotypes between healthy human individuals. Whole-study findings and limits: The donor pool, a small one, limited the genetic and exposure-history diversity represented.

When replicate PCRs were run on sorted subsets, they used 200 ng DNA, some 29,000 T cell genomes. TCRdb's copy holds only in-frame clones and misses some; the assay was immunoSEQ multiplex PCR. The table has around 2,000,000 clones, approximately 94% seen once. Naive CD8 cells, CD45RO-negative and positively selected for CCR7, excluded terminally differentiated effector memory CD45RA+ cells. Healthy HIV-negative adults without recent acute infections or vaccinations served as donors. Trimming took 0 bases from V and 8 from J; bases not matched to a gene: 7. CDR3 size: 16 residues. The germline V gene has CDR1 MNHEY and CDR2 SVGAGI. This clone appeared once. Its antigen remains unidentified.

The sequence derives from a man aged 18-30 years in good health. The chain joins TRBV6-5 to TRBJ2-1; 10 bases agree with TRBD2. Sequenced: naive CD8+ T cells sorted from blood. The CDR3: CASSYSRASGSHEQFF. DNA of the CDR3: TGTGCCAGCAGTTACTCTAGGGCTAGCGGGAGCCATGAGCAGTTCTTC.